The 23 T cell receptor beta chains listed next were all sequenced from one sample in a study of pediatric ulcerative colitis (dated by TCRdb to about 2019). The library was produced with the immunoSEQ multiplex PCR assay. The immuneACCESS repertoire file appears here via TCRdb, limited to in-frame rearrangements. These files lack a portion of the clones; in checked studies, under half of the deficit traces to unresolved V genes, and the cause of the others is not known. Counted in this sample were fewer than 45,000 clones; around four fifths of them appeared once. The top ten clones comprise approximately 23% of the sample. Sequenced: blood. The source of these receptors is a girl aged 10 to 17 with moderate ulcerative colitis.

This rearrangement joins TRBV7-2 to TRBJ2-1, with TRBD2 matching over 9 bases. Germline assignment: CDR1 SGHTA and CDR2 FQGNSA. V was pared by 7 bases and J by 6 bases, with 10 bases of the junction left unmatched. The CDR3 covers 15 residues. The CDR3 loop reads CASKVLAGPLNEQFF. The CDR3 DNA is TGTGCCAGCAAAGTTCTAGCGGGGCCCCTCAATGAGCAGTTCTTC.

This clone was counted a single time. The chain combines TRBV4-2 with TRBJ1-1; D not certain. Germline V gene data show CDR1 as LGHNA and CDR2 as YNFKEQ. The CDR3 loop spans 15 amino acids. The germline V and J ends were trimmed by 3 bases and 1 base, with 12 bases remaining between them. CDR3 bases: TGTGCCAGCAGCCACTTAAGACCCGGGAACACTGAAGCTTTCTTT. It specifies CASSHLRPGNTEAFF.

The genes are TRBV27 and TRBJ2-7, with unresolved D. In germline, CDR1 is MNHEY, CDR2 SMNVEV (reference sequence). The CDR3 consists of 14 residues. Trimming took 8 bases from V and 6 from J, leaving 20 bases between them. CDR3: CASLGGSPSVEQYF. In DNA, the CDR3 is TGTGCCAGCCTAGGTGGATCCCCCTCTGTCGAGCAGTACTTC.

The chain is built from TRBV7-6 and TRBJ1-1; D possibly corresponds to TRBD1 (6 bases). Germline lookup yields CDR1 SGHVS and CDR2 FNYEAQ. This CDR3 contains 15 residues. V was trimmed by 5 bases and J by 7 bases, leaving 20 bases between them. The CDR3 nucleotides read TGTGCCAGCAGCGCCGAGCGTTCCGAAGGGGGTGAAGCTTTCTTT. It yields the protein CASSAERSEGGEAFF.

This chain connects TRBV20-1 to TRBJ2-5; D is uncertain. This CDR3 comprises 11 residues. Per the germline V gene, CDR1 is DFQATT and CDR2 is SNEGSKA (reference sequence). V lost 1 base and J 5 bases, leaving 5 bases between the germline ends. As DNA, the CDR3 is TGCAGTGCTAGAGTATTGGAGACCCAGTACTTC. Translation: CSARVLETQYF.

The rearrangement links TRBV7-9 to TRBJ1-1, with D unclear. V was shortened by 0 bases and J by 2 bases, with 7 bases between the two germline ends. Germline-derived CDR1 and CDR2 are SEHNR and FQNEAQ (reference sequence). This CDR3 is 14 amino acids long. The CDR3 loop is CASSLAHGNTEAFF. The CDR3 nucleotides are TGTGCCAGCAGCTTAGCGCACGGAAACACTGAAGCTTTCTTT.

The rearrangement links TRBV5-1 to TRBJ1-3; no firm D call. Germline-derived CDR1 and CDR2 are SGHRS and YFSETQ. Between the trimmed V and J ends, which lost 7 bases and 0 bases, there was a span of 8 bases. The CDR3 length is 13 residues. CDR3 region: CASRIGSGNTIYF. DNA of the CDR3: TGCGCCAGCCGAATCGGCTCTGGAAACACCATATATTTT. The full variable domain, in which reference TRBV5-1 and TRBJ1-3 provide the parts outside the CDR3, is KAGVTQTPRYLIKTRGQQVTLSCSPISGHRSVSWYQQTPGQGLQFLFEYFSETQRNKGNFPGRFSGRQFSNSRSEMNVSTLELGDSALYLCASRIGSGNTIYFGEGSWLTVV.

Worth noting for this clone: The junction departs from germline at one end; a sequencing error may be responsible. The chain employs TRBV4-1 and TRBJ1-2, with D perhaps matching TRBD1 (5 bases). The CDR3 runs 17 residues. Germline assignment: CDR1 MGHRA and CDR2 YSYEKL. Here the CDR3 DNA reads TGCGCCAGCAGGCAAGACGACCACCCTGCAGGGCGCTATGGCTACACCTTC. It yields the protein CASRQDDHPAGRYGYTF.

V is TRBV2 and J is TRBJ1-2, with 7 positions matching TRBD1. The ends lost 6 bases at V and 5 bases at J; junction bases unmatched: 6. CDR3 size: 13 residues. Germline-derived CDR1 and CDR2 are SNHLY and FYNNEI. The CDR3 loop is CASRDGTEYGYTF. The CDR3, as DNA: TGTGCCAGCAGGGACGGGACAGAGTATGGCTACACCTTC.

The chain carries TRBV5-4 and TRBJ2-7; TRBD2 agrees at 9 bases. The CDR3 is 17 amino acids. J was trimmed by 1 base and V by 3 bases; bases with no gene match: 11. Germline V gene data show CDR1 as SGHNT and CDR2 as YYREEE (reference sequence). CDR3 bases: TGTGCCAGCAGCTCATACACCAGCGGGGGGCAATCCTACGAGCAGTACTTC. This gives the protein CASSSYTSGGQSYEQYF.

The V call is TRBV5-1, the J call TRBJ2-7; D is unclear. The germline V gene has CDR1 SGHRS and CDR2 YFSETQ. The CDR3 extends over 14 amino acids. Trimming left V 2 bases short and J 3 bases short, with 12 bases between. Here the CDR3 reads CASSFWVRSYEQYF. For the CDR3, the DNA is TGCGCCAGCAGCTTTTGGGTGAGGAGCTACGAGCAGTACTTC.

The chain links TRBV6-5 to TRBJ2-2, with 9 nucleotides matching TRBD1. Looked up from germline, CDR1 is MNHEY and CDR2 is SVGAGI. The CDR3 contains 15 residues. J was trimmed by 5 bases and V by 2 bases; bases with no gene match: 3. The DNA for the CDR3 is TGTGCCAGCAGTTACACAGGGGGCAATACCGGGGAGCTGTTTTTT. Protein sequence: CASSYTGGNTGELFF.

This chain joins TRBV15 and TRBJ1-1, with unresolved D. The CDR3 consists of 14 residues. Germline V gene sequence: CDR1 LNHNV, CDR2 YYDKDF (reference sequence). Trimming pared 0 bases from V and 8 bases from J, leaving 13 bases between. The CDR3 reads CATSRDWNSVEAFF. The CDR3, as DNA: TGTGCCACCAGCAGAGATTGGAACTCCGTGGAAGCTTTCTTT. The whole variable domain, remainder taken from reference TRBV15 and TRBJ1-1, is DAMVIQNPRYQVTQFGKPVTLSCSQTLNHNVMYWYQQKSSQAPKLLFHYYDKDFNNEADTPDNFQSRRPNTSFCFLDIRSPGLGDTAMYLCATSRDWNSVEAFFGQGTRLTVV.

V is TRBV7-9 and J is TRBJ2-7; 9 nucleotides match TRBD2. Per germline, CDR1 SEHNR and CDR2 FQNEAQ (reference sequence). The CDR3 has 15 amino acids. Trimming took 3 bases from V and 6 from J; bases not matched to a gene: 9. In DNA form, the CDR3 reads TGTGCCAGCAGCTTGGTTCCAGCGGGAGGCAGCGAGCAGTACTTC. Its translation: CASSLVPAGGSEQYF. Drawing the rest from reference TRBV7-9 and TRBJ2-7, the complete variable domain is DTGVSQNPRHKITKRGQNVTFRCDPISEHNRLYWYRQTLGQGPEFLTYFQNEAQLEKSRLLSDRFSAERPKGSFSTLEIQRTEQGDSAMYLCASSLVPAGGSEQYFGPGTRLTVT.

CDR3 nucleotides: TGTGCCAGCAGCTTGTCACAGGGAAACTATGGCTACACCTTC. It yields the protein CASSLSQGNYGYTF. The V gene is TRBV5-5, the J gene TRBJ1-2, with a weak D call TRBD1 (6 bases). CDR1 is SGHKS and CDR2 is YYEKEE in the germline V gene (reference sequence). The CDR3 length is 14 residues. The V and J ends lost 1 base and 2 bases respectively, with 9 bases between them.

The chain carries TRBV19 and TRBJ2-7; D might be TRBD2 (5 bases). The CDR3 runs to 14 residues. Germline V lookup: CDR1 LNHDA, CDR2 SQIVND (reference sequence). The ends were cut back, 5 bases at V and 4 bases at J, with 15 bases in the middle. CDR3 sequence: CASSYGGNGYEQYF. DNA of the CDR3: TGTGCCAGTAGTTACGGAGGTAATGGTTACGAGCAGTACTTC.

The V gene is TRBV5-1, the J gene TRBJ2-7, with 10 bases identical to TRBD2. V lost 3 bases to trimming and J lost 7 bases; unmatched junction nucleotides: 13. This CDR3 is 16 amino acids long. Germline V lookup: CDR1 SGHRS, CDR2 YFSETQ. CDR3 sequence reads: CASSSRTGTSESEQYF. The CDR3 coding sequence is TGCGCCAGCAGCTCCAGGACCGGGACTAGCGAATCGGAGCAGTACTTC.

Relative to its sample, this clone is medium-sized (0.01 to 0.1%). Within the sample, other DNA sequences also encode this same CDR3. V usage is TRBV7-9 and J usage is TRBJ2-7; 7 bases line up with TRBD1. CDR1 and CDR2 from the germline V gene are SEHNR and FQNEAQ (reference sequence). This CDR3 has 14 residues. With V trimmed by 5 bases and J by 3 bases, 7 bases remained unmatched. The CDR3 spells CASSHRDRNYEQYF. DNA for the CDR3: TGTGCCAGCAGCCACCGGGACAGAAACTACGAGCAGTACTTC.

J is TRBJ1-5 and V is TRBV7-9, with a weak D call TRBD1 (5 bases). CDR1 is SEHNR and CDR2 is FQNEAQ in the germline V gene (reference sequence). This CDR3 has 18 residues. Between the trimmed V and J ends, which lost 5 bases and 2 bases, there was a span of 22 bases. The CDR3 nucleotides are TGTGCCAGCAGCCGGACATCCGGGGGGATATGGGGCAATCAGCCCCAGCATTTT. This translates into CASSRTSGGIWGNQPQHF. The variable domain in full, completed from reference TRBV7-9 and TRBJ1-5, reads DTGVSQNPRHKITKRGQNVTFRCDPISEHNRLYWYRQTLGQGPEFLTYFQNEAQLEKSRLLSDRFSAERPKGSFSTLEIQRTEQGDSAMYLCASSRTSGGIWGNQPQHFGDGTRLSIL.

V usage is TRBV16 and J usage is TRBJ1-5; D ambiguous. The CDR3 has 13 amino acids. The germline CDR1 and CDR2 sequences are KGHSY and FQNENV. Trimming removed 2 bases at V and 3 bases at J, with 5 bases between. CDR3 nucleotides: TGTGCCAGCAGCCAAGATAACAATCAGCCCCAGCATTTT. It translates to CASSQDNNQPQHF.

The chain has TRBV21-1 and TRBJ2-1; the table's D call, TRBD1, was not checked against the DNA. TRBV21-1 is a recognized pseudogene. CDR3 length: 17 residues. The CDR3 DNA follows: TGTGCCAGCAGCAAAGCGCTGCAAGGGGGAACCGGCAATGAGCAGTTCTTC. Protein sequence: CASSKALQGGTGNEQFF.

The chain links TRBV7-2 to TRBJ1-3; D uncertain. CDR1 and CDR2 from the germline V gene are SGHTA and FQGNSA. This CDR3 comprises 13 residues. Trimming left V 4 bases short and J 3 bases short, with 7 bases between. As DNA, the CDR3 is TGTGCCAGCAGCTCCCCAAATGGAAACACCATATATTTT. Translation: CASSSPNGNTIYF.

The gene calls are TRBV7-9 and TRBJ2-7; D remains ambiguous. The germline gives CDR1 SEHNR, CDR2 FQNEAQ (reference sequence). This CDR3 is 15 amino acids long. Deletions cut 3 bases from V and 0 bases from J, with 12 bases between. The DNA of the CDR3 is TGTGCCAGCAGCTTGATGGGGTCAGCCTCCTACGAGCAGTACTTC. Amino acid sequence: CASSLMGSASYEQYF.